This T cell receptor (beta chain) was identified during a study of CD8 T cells in ankylosing spondylitis. V shed 3 bases and J 6 bases; nucleotides not matched to a gene: 5. The CDR3 totals 14 residues. Germline CDR1 SEHNR, CDR2 FQNEAQ (reference sequence). The study, taken as a whole, reports: Reported data indicate significant enrichment of disease-linked clones within matched ankylosing spondylitis synovial fluid. Certain motif variants had earlier been reported in reactive arthritis synovial fluid and blood.

As to this clonotype: As yet, its antigen is unknown.

Researchers built TCR beta libraries using quantitative 5'-RACE with molecular barcodes. TCRdb passed the 5' RACE reads through MiXCR, listing each CDR3 protein once. Counted here are some 130,000 distinct CDR3 sequences, 7% to 8% occurring once; the ten biggest clones make up around 12%. The specimen was blood, either unsorted or a sorted T cell fraction (not recorded which). The origin of this receptor is a female donor with ankylosing spondylitis or in good health (not recorded which). The J gene is TRBJ2-7, the V gene TRBV7-9; 10 bases are shared with TRBD2. The chain's CDR3 is CASSFASGGPEQYF. The CDR3, as DNA: TGTGCCAGCAGCTTCGCTAGCGGGGGACCCGAGCAGTACTTC.